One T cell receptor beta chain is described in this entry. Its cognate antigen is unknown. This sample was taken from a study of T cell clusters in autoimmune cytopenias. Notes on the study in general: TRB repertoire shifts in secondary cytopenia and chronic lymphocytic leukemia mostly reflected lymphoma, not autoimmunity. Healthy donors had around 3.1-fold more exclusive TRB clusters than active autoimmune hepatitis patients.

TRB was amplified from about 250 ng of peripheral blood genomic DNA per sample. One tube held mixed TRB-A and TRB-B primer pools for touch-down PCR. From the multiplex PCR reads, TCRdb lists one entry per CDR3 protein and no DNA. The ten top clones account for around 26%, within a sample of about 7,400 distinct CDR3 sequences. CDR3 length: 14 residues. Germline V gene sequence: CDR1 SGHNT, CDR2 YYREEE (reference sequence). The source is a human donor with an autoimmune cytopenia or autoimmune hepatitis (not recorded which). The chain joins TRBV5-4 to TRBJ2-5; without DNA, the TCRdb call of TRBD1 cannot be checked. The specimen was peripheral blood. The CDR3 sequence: CASSRDRSQETQYF.